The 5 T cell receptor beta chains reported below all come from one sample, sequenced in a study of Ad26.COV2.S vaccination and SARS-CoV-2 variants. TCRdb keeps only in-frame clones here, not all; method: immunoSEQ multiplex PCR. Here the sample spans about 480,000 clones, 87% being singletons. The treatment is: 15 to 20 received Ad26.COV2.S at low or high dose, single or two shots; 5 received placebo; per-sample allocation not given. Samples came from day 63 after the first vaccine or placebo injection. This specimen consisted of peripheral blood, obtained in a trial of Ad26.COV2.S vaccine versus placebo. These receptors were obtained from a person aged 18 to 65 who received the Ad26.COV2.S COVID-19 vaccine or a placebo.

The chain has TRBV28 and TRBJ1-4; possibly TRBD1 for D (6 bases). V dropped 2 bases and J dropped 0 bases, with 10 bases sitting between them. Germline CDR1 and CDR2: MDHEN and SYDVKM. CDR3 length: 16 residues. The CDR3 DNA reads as TGTGCCAGCAGTTTAGGAACAGGGACAACTAATGAAAAACTGTTTTTT. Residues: CASSLGTGTTNEKLFF.

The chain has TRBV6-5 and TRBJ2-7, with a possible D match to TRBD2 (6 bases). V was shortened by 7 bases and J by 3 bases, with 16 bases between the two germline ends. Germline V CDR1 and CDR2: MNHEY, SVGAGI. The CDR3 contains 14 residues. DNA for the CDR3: TGTGCCAGCACCGAAACTAGCACGCACTACGAGCAGTACTTC. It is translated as CASTETSTHYEQYF.

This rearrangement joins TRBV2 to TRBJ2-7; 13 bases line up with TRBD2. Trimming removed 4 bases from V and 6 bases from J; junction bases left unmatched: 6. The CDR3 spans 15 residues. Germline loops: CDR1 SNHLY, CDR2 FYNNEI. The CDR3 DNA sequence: TGTGCCAGCAGTGTCTCAACTAGCGGGAGGGCCGAGCAGTACTTC. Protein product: CASSVSTSGRAEQYF.

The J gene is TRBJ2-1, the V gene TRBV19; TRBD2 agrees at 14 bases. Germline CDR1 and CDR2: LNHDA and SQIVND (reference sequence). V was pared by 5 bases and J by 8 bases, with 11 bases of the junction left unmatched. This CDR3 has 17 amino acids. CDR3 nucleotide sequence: TGTGCCAGTAGTGCCCAACCGGGACTAGCGGGAGACCATGAGCAGTTCTTC. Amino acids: CASSAQPGLAGDHEQFF.

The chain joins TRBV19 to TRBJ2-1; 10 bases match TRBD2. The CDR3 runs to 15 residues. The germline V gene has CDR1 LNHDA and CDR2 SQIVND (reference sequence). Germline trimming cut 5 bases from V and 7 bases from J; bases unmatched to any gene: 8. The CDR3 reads CASSVRTSGPNEQFF. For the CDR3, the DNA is TGTGCCAGTAGTGTCCGGACTAGCGGACCTAATGAGCAGTTCTTC.